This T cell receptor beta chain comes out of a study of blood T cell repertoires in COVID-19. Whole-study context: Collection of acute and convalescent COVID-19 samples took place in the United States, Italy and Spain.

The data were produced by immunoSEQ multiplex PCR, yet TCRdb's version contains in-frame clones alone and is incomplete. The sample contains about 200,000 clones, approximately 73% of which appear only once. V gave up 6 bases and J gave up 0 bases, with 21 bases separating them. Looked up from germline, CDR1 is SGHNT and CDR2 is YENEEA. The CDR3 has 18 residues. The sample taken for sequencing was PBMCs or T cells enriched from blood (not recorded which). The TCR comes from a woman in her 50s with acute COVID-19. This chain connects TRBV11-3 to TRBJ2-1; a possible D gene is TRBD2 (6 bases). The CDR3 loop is CASSPAYGAGSSYNEQFF. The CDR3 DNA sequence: TGTGCCAGCAGTCCTGCCTACGGCGCGGGAAGCTCCTACAATGAGCAGTTCTTC.